This T cell receptor beta chain was sequenced for a study of blood T cell repertoires in COVID-19. Study-wide context: There were acute and convalescent COVID-19 samples, and they came from the United States, Italy and Spain.

Profiling relied on immunoSEQ multiplex PCR, and the TCRdb table lists in-frame clones only, not all of them. This sample has approximately 100,000 clones, with 70% to 85% found just once. The sequenced sample was peripheral blood. The receptor's source is a human donor in a cohort sampled during active COVID-19.

The CDR3 here is CSVEVQYGEGYTF. The CDR3 region has the DNA TGCAGCGTTGAAGTCCAATACGGGGAAGGCTACACCTTC. The J gene is TRBJ1-2, the V gene TRBV29-1; no firm D call. V lost 1 base to trimming and J lost 8 bases, with 14 bases between them. The germline CDR1 and CDR2 sequences are SQVTM and ANQGSEA. CDR3 length: 13 residues.